These 14 T cell receptor beta chains were all obtained from the same sample, sequenced in a study of cytomegalovirus exposure and HLA in healthy donors. Assay used: immunoSEQ multiplex PCR; TCRdb lists only in-frame clones, some missing. The repertoire holds approximately 150,000 clones, with about 89% as singletons. Sequencing was done on a sample of PBMCs. The receptors originated from a man younger than 35 in good health and CMV-seropositive.

The chain recombines TRBV19 with TRBJ1-5; D call uncertain. V dropped 3 bases and J dropped 5 bases, with 8 bases sitting between them. Per germline, CDR1 LNHDA and CDR2 SQIVND (reference sequence). CDR3 length: 13 residues. DNA for the CDR3: TGTGCCAGTAGTATCACAGTAGATCAGCCCCAGCATTTT. It specifies CASSITVDQPQHF. Using reference TRBV19 and TRBJ1-5 for the parts outside the CDR3, the full variable domain is DGGITQSPKYLFRKEGQNVTLSCEQNLNHDAMYWYRQDPGQGLRLIYYSQIVNDFQKGDIAEGYSVSREKKESFPLTVTSAQKNPTAFYLCASSITVDQPQHFGDGTRLSIL.

The table lists this clone with a few counts. The chain is built from TRBV5-1 and TRBJ1-1; D ambiguous. Trimming took off 0 bases at V and 3 bases at J, with 9 bases between the two ends. Germline CDR1 and CDR2: SGHRS and YFSETQ. CDR3 size: 14 residues. CDR3 in amino acids: CASSLEWRDTEAFF. The CDR3 coding sequence is TGCGCCAGCAGCTTGGAGTGGAGGGACACTGAAGCTTTCTTT.

V gene TRBV5-1 combines with J gene TRBJ2-3; TRBD2 matches at 11 bases. V shed 4 bases and J 2 bases; nucleotides not matched to a gene: 6. The CDR3 is 16 residues long. Germline CDR1 reads SGHRS; CDR2 reads YFSETQ. The CDR3, as DNA: TGCGCCAGCAGCCCAGGACTAGCGGGCTCCACAGATACGCAGTATTTT. It is translated as CASSPGLAGSTDTQYF.

The DNA for the CDR3 is TGTGCCAGCAAAGAGGAGACCCAGTACTTC. Translation gives CASKEETQYF. This rearrangement joins TRBV6-1 to TRBJ2-5, with D unresolved. V lost 7 bases and J 5 bases, leaving 5 bases between the germline ends. This CDR3 spans 10 amino acids. Germline assignment: CDR1 MNHNS and CDR2 SASEGT.

The chain uses TRBV7-3 and TRBJ2-3; 8 positions agree with TRBD2. This CDR3 spans 15 amino acids. Per the germline V gene, CDR1 is SGHTA and CDR2 is FQGTGA. Losses at the gene ends were 3 bases for V and 0 bases for J; bases not matched to a gene: 2. CDR3 DNA: TGTGCCAGCAGCTTTACTAGCGGTAGCACAGATACGCAGTATTTT. Protein product: CASSFTSGSTDTQYF.

This rearrangement joins TRBV4-3 to TRBJ1-1; 7 bases are a match to TRBD1. Germline V gives CDR1 LGHNA, CDR2 YSLEER. CDR3 length: 14 residues. J was trimmed by 10 bases and V by 4 bases; bases with no gene match: 12. The chain's CDR3 is CASSPMGATGRAFF. CDR3 nucleotide sequence: TGCGCCAGCAGCCCGATGGGGGCGACAGGGAGAGCTTTCTTT.

The chain employs TRBV4-3 and TRBJ2-7; a possible D gene is TRBD1 (5 bases). Germline V lookup: CDR1 LGHNA, CDR2 YSLEER. The ends were cut back, 0 bases at V and 4 bases at J, with 19 bases in the middle. This CDR3 is built from 17 residues. Here the CDR3 reads CASSQDFQPTVTYEQYF. The CDR3, as DNA: TGCGCCAGCAGCCAAGACTTTCAACCGACAGTCACATACGAGCAGTACTTC.

The V call is TRBV5-1, the J call TRBJ2-5; a possible D gene is TRBD1 (6 bases). V lost 2 bases and J lost 4, with 12 bases in between. The germline gives CDR1 SGHRS, CDR2 YFSETQ. There are 14 residues in the CDR3. This chain's CDR3 is CASSFTGRRETQYF. For the CDR3, the DNA is TGCGCCAGCAGCTTCACAGGGCGGAGAGAGACCCAGTACTTC.

The rearrangement uses TRBV29-1 and TRBJ2-3, with a tentative D call TRBD2 (7 bases). CDR3 length: 17 amino acids. The V and J ends lost 0 bases and 0 bases respectively, with 16 bases between them. Germline CDR1 SQVTM, CDR2 ANQGSEA. The CDR3 loop is CSVEDSVRGRSTDTQYF. The CDR3 DNA is TGCAGCGTTGAAGATTCGGTGCGGGGGCGCAGCACAGATACGCAGTATTTT.

The chain combines TRBV5-4 with TRBJ1-5, with D tentatively TRBD1 (5 bases). Trimming pared 3 bases from V and 4 bases from J, leaving 11 bases between. Germline V CDR1 and CDR2: SGHNT, YYREEE (reference sequence). The CDR3 totals 14 residues. The DNA for the CDR3 is TGTGCCAGCAGCTCCGGGGGGTCAAATCAGCCCCAGCATTTT. Translated: CASSSGGSNQPQHF.

This clone appeared a few times. The rearrangement links TRBV2 to TRBJ2-2; D gene uncertain. The CDR3 is made up of 15 amino acids. Between the trimmed V and J ends, which lost 1 base and 4 bases, there was a span of 10 bases. Germline V CDR1 and CDR2: SNHLY, FYNNEI. CDR3 in amino acids: CASSEGARRTGELFF. The CDR3 bases are TGTGCCAGCAGTGAAGGGGCCCGCCGCACCGGGGAGCTGTTTTTT. Filled out from reference TRBV2 and TRBJ2-2, the complete variable domain reads EPEVTQTPSHQVTQMGQEVILRCVPISNHLYFYWYRQILGQKVEFLVSFYNNEISEKSEIFDDQFSVERPDGSNFTLKIRSTKLEDSAMYFCASSEGARRTGELFFGEGSRLTVL.

The chain has TRBV11-2 and TRBJ2-5; TRBD1 matches 8 bases. From germline, CDR1 is SGHAT and CDR2 FQNNGV. V was pared by 5 bases and J by 5 bases, with 10 bases of the junction left unmatched. This CDR3 spans 15 amino acids. The CDR3 DNA sequence: TGTGCCAGCAGCGACGGGACAGGAAGAGGGGAGACCCAGTACTTC. Residues: CASSDGTGRGETQYF.

The chain employs TRBV6-5 and TRBJ1-2; a weak D match, TRBD1 (6 bases). From germline, CDR1 is MNHEY and CDR2 SVGAGI. The CDR3 has 15 residues. V lost 2 bases to trimming and J lost 6 bases, with 16 bases between them. The CDR3 DNA sequence: TGTGCCAGCAGTTACGCACTGTGGGGGCGGAATGGCTACACCTTC. Encoded protein: CASSYALWGRNGYTF.

The rearrangement links TRBV7-2 to TRBJ2-7; 7 bases map to TRBD2. The CDR3 is 14 amino acids. With V trimmed by 5 bases and J by 0 bases, 4 bases remained unmatched. Germline CDR1 reads SGHTA; CDR2 reads FQGNSA. CDR3 coding DNA: TGTGCCAGCAGCCCTCCGGGGGGCTCCTACGAGCAGTACTTC. Protein: CASSPPGGSYEQYF.